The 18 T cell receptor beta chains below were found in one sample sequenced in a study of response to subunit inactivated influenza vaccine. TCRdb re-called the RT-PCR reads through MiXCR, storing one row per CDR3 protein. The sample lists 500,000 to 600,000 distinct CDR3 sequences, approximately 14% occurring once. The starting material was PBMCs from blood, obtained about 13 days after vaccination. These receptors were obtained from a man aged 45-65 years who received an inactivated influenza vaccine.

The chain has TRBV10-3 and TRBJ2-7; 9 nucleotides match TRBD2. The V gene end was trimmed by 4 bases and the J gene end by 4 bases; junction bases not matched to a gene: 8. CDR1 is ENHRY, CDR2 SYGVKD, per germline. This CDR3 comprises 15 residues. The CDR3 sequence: CAISGVTSGTYEQYF. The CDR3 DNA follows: TGTGCCATCAGTGGTGTGACTAGCGGAACATACGAGCAGTACTTC.

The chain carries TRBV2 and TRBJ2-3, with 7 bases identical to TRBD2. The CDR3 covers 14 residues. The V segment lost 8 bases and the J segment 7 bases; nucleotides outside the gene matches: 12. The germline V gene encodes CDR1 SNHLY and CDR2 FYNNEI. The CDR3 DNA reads TGTGCCAGCTATAGCGGGCGCCCCCTACATACGCAGTATTTT. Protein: CASYSGRPLHTQYF.

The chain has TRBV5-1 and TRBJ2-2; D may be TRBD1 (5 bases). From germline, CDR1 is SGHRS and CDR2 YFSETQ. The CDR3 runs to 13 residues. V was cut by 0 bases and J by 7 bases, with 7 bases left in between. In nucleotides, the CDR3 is TGCGCCAGCAGCTTGGCAGGGTTCGGGGAGCTGTTTTTT. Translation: CASSLAGFGELFF.

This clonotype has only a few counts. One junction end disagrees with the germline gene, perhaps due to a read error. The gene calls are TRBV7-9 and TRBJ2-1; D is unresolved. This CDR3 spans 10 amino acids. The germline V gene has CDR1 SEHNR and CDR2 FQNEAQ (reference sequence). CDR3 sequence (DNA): TGTGCCAGCAGCTCACCCCCACTGGTCTTC. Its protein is CASSSPPLVF.

This CDR3 reads CSVELSLAGGRYTDTQYF. The DNA for the CDR3 is TGCAGCGTTGAACTCTCCCTAGCGGGAGGGAGATACACAGATACGCAGTATTTT. The chain carries TRBV29-1 and TRBJ2-3; 12 nucleotides agree with TRBD2. This CDR3 has 18 amino acids. Trimming at V came to 2 bases and at J to 2 bases, leaving 11 bases not matched to a gene. Germline CDR1 SQVTM, CDR2 ANQGSEA.

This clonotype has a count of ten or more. CDR3 sequence: CASSLVPGFYGYTF. Written as DNA, the CDR3 is TGTGCCAGCAGTTTAGTGCCGGGATTTTATGGCTACACCTTC. The chain uses TRBV12-3 or TRBV12-4 and TRBJ1-2; D uncertain. V lost 1 base to trimming and J lost 5 bases, with 11 bases between them. The CDR3 sequence is 14 residues long.

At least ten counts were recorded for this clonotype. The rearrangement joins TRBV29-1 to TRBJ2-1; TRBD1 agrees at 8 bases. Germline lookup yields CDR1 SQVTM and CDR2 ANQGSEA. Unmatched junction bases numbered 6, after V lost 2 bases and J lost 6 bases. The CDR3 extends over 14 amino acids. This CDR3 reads CSVEPRGLPNEQFF. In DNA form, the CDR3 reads TGCAGCGTTGAACCCAGGGGGCTACCCAATGAGCAGTTCTTC.

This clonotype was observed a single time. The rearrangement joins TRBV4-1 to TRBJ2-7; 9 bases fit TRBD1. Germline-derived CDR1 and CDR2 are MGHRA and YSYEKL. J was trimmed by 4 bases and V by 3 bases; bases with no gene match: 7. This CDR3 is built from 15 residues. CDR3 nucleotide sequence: TGCGCCAGCAGCCAGGAACAGGGGGCGGAGTACGAGCAGTACTTC. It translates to CASSQEQGAEYEQYF.

CDR3 sequence (DNA): TGCAGTGCTGACGGAAGCGGGAGCAGGTACGAGCAGTACTTC. It specifies CSADGSGSRYEQYF. The rearrangement joins TRBV20-1 to TRBJ2-7; TRBD2 matches 8 bases. The CDR3 runs to 14 residues. V dropped 5 bases and J dropped 4; count of bases not matched to a gene: 10. The germline V gene encodes CDR1 DFQATT and CDR2 SNEGSKA (reference sequence).

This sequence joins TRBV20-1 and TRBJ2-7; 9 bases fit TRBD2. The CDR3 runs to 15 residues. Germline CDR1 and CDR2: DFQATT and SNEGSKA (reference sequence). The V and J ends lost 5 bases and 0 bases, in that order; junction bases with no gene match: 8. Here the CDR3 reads CSALPPSGISYEQYF. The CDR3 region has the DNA TGCAGTGCTCTCCCCCCTAGCGGGATCTCCTACGAGCAGTACTTC.

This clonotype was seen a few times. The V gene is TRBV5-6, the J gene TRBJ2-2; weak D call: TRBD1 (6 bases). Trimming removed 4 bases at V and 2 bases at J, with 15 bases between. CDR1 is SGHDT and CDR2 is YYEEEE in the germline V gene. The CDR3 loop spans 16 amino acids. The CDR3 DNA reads TGTGCCAGCAGCGATGCCCGGACAGCCAACACCGGGGAGCTGTTTTTT. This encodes CASSDARTANTGELFF.

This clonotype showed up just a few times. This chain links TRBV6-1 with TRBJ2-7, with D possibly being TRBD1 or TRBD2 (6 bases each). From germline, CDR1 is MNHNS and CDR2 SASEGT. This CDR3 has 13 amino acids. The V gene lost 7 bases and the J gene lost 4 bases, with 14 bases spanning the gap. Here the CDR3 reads CASNEGGRYEQYF. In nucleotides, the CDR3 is TGTGCCAGCAACGAAGGGGGGCGTTACGAGCAGTACTTC.

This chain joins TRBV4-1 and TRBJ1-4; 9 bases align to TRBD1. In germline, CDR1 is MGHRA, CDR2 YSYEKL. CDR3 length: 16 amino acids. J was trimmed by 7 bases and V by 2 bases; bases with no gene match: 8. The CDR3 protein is CASSQTSGTGPEKLFF. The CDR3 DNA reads TGCGCCAGCAGCCAAACCTCCGGGACAGGGCCTGAAAAACTGTTTTTT.

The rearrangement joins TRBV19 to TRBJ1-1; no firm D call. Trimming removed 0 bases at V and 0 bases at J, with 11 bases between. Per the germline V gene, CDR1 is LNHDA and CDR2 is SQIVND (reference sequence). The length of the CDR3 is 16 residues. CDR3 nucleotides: TGTGCCAGTAGTATAGATTTTAGTTCGGTGAACACTGAAGCTTTCTTT. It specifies CASSIDFSSVNTEAFF.

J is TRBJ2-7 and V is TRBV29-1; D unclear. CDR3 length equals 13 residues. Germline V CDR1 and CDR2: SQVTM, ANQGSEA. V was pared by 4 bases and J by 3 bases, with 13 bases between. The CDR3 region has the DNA TGCAGCGTTGCCGGGTCAGTTAGCTACGAGCAGTACTTC. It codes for CSVAGSVSYEQYF.

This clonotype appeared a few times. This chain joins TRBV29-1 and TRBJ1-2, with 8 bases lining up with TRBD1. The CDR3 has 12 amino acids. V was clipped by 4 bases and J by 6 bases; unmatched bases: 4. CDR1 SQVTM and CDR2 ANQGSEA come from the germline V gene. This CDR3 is CSVGDRGHGYTF. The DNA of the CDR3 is TGCAGCGTTGGTGACAGGGGTCATGGCTACACCTTC.

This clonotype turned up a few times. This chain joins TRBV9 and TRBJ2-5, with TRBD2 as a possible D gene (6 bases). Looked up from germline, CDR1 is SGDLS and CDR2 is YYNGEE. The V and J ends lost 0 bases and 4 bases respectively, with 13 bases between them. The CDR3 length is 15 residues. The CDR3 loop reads CASSVGAKGGETQYF. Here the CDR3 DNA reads TGTGCCAGCAGCGTAGGGGCAAAGGGAGGAGAGACCCAGTACTTC.

The CDR3 loop reads CASSTSFIGTSGSFRELFF. CDR3 DNA: TGTGCCAGCAGTACCAGCTTTATTGGGACTAGCGGGAGTTTTCGGGAGCTGTTTTTT. This chain uses TRBV28 with TRBJ2-2; 14 nucleotides line up with TRBD2. The CDR3 sequence is 19 residues long. Germline assignment: CDR1 MDHEN and CDR2 SYDVKM. Trimming removed 5 bases from V and 9 bases from J; junction bases left unmatched: 17.